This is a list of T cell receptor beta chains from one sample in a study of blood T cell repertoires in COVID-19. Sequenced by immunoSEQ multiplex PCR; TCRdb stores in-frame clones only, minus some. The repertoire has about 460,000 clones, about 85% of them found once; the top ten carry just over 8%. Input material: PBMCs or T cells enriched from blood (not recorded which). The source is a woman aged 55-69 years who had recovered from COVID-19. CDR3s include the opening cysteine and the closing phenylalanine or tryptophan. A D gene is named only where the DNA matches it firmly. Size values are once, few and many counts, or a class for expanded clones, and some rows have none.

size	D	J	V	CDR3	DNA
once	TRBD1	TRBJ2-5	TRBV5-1	CASSSGQGNIRETQYF	TGCGCCAGCAGCTCGGGACAGGGGAATATAAGAGAGACCCAGTACTTC
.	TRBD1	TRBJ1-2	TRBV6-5	CASSLDRVYGYTF	TGTGCCAGCAGTTTGGACAGGGTATATGGCTACACCTTC
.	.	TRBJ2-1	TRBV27	CASSPLEGGRYEQFF	TGTGCCAGCAGTCCGCTAGAGGGGGGGCGCTATGAGCAGTTCTTC
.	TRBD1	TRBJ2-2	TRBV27	CASTLQGDAGELFF	TGTGCCAGCACCTTACAGGGGGACGCCGGGGAGCTGTTTTTT
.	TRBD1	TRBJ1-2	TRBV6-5	CASSYNRGRGYTF	TGTGCCAGCAGTTACAACAGGGGACGTGGCTACACCTTC
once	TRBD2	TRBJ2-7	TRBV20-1	CSASPSGGSSEQYF	TGCAGTGCTAGTCCTAGCGGGGGCTCTTCCGAGCAGTACTTC
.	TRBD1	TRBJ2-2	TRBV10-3	CAISNRQGDTGELFF	TGTGCCATCAGTAATAGACAGGGTGACACCGGGGAGCTGTTTTTT
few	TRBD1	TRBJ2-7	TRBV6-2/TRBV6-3	CASSSRTGRYEQYF	TGTGCCAGCAGCTCACGGACAGGCCGCTACGAGCAGTACTTC
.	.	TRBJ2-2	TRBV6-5	CASSQERPRTGELFF	TGTGCCAGCAGCCAGGAGCGGCCTCGCACCGGGGAGCTGTTTTTT
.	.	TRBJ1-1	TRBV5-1	CASSRTTGNTEAFF	TGCGCCAGCAGCAGAACGACAGGGAACACTGAAGCTTTCTTT
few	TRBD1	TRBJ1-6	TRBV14	CASSPRQGASPLHF	TGTGCCAGCAGCCCGCGGCAGGGGGCCTCACCCCTCCACTTT
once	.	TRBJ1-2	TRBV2	CASRQTIQDYGYTF	TGTGCCAGCAGGCAGACGATTCAGGACTATGGCTACACCTTC
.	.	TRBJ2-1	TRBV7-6	CASSSLGGDEQFF	TGTGCCAGCAGCTCCCTTGGAGGGGATGAGCAGTTCTTC
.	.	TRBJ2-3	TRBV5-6	CASSLRAGYTDTQYF	TGTGCCAGCAGCTTGAGGGCGGGTTACACAGATACGCAGTATTTT
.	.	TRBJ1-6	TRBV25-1	CASSEYRDTSPLHF	TGTGCCAGCAGTGAATATCGGGACACTTCACCCCTCCACTTT
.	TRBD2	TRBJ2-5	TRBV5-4	CASSSPTSGGAGQETQYF	TGTGCCAGCAGCTCCCCGACTAGCGGGGGGGCAGGGCAAGAGACCCAGTACTTC
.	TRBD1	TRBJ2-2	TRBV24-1	CATSDSTGTGVGELFF	TGTGCCACCAGTGATTCTACCGGGACAGGGGTAGGGGAGCTGTTTTTT
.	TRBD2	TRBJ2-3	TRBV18	CASSLRLAGATDTQYF	TGTGCCAGCTCACTCAGACTAGCGGGGGCGACAGATACGCAGTATTTT
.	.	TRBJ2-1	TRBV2	CASSGDGDNEQFF	TGTGCCAGCAGTGGAGACGGAGACAATGAGCAGTTCTTC
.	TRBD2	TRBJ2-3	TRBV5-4	CASSSGLAGGTTDTQYF	TGTGCCAGCAGCTCTGGACTAGCGGGGGGGACGACAGATACGCAGTATTTT
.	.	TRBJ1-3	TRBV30	CAWNAGRGGLAGNTIYF	TGTGCCTGGAACGCGGGGCGGGGGGGCCTGGCTGGAAACACCATATATTTT
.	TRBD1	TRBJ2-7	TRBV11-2	CASRQGQPSGHEQYF	TGTGCCAGCAGGCAGGGACAGCCCAGTGGCCACGAGCAGTACTTC
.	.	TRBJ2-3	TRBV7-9	CASSFIPTGVYTDTQYF	TGTGCCAGCAGCTTCATCCCCACCGGGGTCTACACAGATACGCAGTATTTT
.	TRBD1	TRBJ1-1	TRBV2	CASSAGQENTEAFF	TGTGCCAGCAGTGCCGGACAGGAGAACACTGAAGCTTTCTTT
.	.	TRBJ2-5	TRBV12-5	CASIGPGKETQYF	TGTGCTAGTATCGGCCCAGGGAAAGAGACCCAGTACTTC
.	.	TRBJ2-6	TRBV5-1	CASSFDSSTSGANVLTF	TGCGCCAGCAGCTTTGACAGTTCGACGTCTGGGGCCAACGTCCTGACTTTC
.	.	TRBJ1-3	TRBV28	CASMTDSLSGNTIYF	TGTGCCAGCATGACAGATTCCCTCTCTGGAAACACCATATATTTT
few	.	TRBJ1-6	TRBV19	CASRHGGNSPLHF	TGTGCCAGTCGTCATGGGGGGAATTCACCCCTCCACTTT
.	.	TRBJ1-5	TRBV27	CASSINGEPQHF	TGTGCCAGCAGTATCAACGGGGAGCCCCAGCATTTT
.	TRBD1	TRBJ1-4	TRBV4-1	CASSQPNRGANEKLFF	TGCGCCAGCAGCCAACCGAACAGGGGGGCTAATGAAAAACTGTTTTTT
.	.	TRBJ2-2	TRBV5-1	CASSLDGDTGELFF	TGCGCCAGCAGCTTGGACGGTGACACCGGGGAGCTGTTTTTT
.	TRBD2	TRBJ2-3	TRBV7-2	CASSLGLAGITDTQYF	TGTGCCAGCAGCTTAGGCCTAGCGGGAATCACAGATACGCAGTATTTT
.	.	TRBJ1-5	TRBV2	CASRTGQSNQPQHF	TGTGCCAGCAGGACCGGACAAAGCAATCAGCCCCAGCATTTT
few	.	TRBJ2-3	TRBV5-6	CASSPGYLGDTQYF	TGTGCCAGCAGCCCAGGGTATTTGGGAGATACGCAGTATTTT
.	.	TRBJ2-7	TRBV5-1	CASSLDGSYEQYF	TGCGCCAGCAGCTTGGACGGCTCCTACGAGCAGTACTTC
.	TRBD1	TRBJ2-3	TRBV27	CASSPGTGWATQYF	TGTGCCAGCAGCCCCGGGACAGGGTGGGCGACGCAGTATTTT
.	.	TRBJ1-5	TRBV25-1	CASSESQGLNQPQHF	TGTGCCAGCAGTGAATCACAGGGCCTAAATCAGCCCCAGCATTTT
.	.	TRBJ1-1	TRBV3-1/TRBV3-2	CASSQVWTANTEAFF	TGTGCCAGCAGCCAAGTGTGGACAGCAAACACTGAAGCTTTCTTT
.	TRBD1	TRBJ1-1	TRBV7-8	CASSQVPRGRTEAFF	TGTGCCAGCAGTCAAGTCCCCAGGGGGCGAACTGAAGCTTTCTTT
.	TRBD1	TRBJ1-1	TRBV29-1	CSVGQGWTEAFF	TGCAGCGTCGGACAGGGGTGGACTGAAGCTTTCTTT
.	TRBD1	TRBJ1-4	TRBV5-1	CASSLAGQGSKLFF	TGCGCCAGCAGCTTGGCGGGACAGGGGTCAAAACTGTTTTTT
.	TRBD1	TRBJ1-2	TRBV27	CASRRTGTANYGYTF	TGTGCCAGCAGGCGTACCGGGACAGCTAACTATGGCTACACCTTC
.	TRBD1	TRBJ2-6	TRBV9	CASSADRAPTGANVLTF	TGTGCCAGCAGTGCCGACAGGGCCCCCACTGGGGCCAACGTCCTGACTTTC
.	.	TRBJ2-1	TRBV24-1	CATSDLGGDTYNEQFF	TGTGCCACCAGTGATTTGGGTGGGGACACCTACAATGAGCAGTTCTTC
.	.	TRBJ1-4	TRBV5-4	CASSLAEVDEKLFF	TGTGCCAGCAGCTTGGCCGAGGTGGATGAAAAACTGTTTTTT
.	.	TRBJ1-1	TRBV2	CASRDIAGVTEAFF	TGTGCCAGCAGGGACATCGCAGGGGTCACTGAAGCTTTCTTT
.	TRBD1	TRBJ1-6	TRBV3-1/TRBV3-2	CASSLGQSDNSPLHF	TGTGCCAGCAGCTTGGGACAGTCCGATAATTCACCCCTCCACTTT
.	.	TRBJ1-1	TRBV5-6	CASSLRGSRTEAFF	TGTGCCAGCAGCTTGAGGGGCTCTCGCACTGAAGCTTTCTTT